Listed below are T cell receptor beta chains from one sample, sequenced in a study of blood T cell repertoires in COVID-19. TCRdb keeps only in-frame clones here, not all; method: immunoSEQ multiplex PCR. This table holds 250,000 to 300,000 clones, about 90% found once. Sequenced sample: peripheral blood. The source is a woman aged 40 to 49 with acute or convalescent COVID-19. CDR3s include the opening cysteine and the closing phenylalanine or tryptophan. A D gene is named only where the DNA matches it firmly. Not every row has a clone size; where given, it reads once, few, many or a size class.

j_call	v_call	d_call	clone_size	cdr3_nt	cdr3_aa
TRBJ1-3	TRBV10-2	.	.	TGCGCCAGCAGTGAAGGCAGGTGGTGGGGAGGCTCTGGAAACACCATATATTTT	CASSEGRWWGGSGNTIYF
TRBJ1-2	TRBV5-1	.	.	TGCGCCAGCAGCTTAAACAGGGATGGCTACACCTTC	CASSLNRDGYTF
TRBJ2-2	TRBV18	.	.	TGTGCCAGCTCCTTCTCGTCCACCGGGGAGCTGTTTTTT	CASSFSSTGELFF
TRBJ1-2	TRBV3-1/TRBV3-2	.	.	TGTGCCAGCAGCAGCGAGGTTACCTATGGCTACACCTTC	CASSSEVTYGYTF
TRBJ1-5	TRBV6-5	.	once	TGTGCCAGCCTGTTAACAGGGTATGGCAATCAGCCCCAGCATTTT	CASLLTGYGNQPQHF
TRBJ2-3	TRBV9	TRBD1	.	TGTGCCAGCAGCGCAGGACAGGGCACAGATACGCAGTATTTT	CASSAGQGTDTQYF
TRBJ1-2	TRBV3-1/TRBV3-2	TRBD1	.	TGTGCCAGCAGCCATTCCCCCGGGACAGCACTTATGGGCTACACCTTC	CASSHSPGTALMGYTF
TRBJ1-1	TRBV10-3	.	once	TGTGCCATCAGTCGCGGGGTCACTGAAGCTTTCTTT	CAISRGVTEAFF
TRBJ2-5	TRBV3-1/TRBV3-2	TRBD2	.	TGTGCCAGCAGCCACGAGGGACTAGCGGGGGGTCCTAAAGAGACCCAGTACTTC	CASSHEGLAGGPKETQYF
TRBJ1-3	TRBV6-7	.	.	TGTGCCAGCACCGTACTCGGACCGCCCGGGGTTAGCTCTGGAAACACCATATATTTT	CASTVLGPPGVSSGNTIYF
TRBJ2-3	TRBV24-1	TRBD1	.	TGTGCCACCAGTCAGGGACAGCCGCTCACAGATACGCAGTATTTT	CATSQGQPLTDTQYF
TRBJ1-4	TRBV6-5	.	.	TGTGCCAGCTCAGAACAGAGGGCTCGTGAAAAACTGTTTTTT	CASSEQRAREKLFF
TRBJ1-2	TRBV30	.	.	TGTGCCTGGAGTCTCGGGGGGGGCTACACCTTC	CAWSLGGGYTF
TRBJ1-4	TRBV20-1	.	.	TGCAGTGCTAGACAGGGGGAAAAACTGTTTTTT	CSARQGEKLFF
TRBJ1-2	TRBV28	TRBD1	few	TGTGCCAGCAGTTCCGGGACAGGGGCCCCTGTAGGTGGCTACACCTTC	CASSSGTGAPVGGYTF
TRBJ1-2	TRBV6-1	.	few	TGTGCCAGCAGTGAAAGGATGTTACAGGGTTGGTATGGCTACACCTTC	CASSERMLQGWYGYTF
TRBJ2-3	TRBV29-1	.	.	TGCAGCGTCTGGCGCAGGGAAGGAGATACGCAGTATTTT	CSVWRREGDTQYF
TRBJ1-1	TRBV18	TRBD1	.	TGTGCCAGCTCACCTACAGGGGCCATTGTGAACACTGAAGCTTTCTTT	CASSPTGAIVNTEAFF
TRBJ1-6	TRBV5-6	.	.	TGTGCCAGCAGCTTGGCGATGGGGGGAATCCACTTT	CASSLAMGGIHF
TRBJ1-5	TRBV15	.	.	TGTGCCACCAGCAAGGGGTTCCATCAGCCCCAGCATTTT	CATSKGFHQPQHF
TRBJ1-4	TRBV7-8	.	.	TGTGCCAGCAGCCGGAAGCCCAATGAAAAACTGTTTTTT	CASSRKPNEKLFF
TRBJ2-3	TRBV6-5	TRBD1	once	TGTGCCAGCAGGTACCGGGACAGGGGGTCAGATACGCAGTATTTT	CASRYRDRGSDTQYF
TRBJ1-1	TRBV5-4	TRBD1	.	TGTGCCAGCAGCTCCGGGACAGGAAACCTTGAAGCTTTCTTT	CASSSGTGNLEAFF